Below, 6 T cell receptor beta chains from the same sample are listed, as sequenced in a study of vaccination and CD4 T cells after COVID-19 (dated by TCRdb to the early 2020s). Library construction relied on PCR. Sequenced using an Illumina iSeq 100. The raw public data were reprocessed by TCRdb itself: fastp quality trimming at Q25, MiXCR clonotype calling, in-frame beta chains only. Each CDR3 protein gets just one entry, which takes the most common genes and DNA from the rows behind it. The sample profile shows 25,000 to 30,000 distinct CDR3 sequences; approximately 51% of them were found once. The ten largest account for around 5.9% of the sample. The intended sense of this specimen's time point label: late sampling 161 to 241 days after vaccination in a few convalescent patients. Sequenced material: CD4+ T cells from blood, taken about 7 months after SARS-CoV-2 vaccination. The receptors were gathered from a human donor who had recovered from COVID-19.

The genes are TRBV12-3 or TRBV12-4 and TRBJ2-1; D ambiguous. The CDR3 covers 13 residues. V lost 2 bases to trimming and J lost 16 bases, with 18 bases between them. The CDR3 loop is CASSLSDTVAGFF. CDR3 DNA sequence: TGTGCCAGCAGTTTAAGTGACACGGTGGCAGGATTCTTC.

This clonotype was recorded a few times. The chain has TRBV7-3 and TRBJ2-7; D unresolved. CDR1 is SGHTA and CDR2 is FQGTGA in the germline V gene. The V end lost 2 bases, the J end lost 3 bases, and 8 bases lay between the germline ends. This CDR3 is built from 13 residues. The DNA of the CDR3 is TGTGCCAGCAGCTTAGCAAGGGACTACGAGCAGTACTTC. The encoded protein is CASSLARDYEQYF.

The rearrangement links TRBV5-1 to TRBJ2-3; TRBD1 matches 7 bases. This CDR3 is built from 15 residues. J lost 3 bases, V lost 0 bases, and 4 bases had no gene match. Germline CDR1 and CDR2: SGHRS and YFSETQ. The CDR3 is CASSLGQGVTDTQYF. CDR3 DNA sequence: TGCGCCAGCAGCTTGGGACAGGGTGTGACAGATACGCAGTATTTT.

This clonotype is judged large. J is TRBJ2-1 and V is TRBV6-4; 12 positions agree with TRBD2. V trimming: 0 bases; J trimming: 6 bases; junction bases outside the gene matches: 0. Germline CDR1 is MRHNA and CDR2 is SNTAGT. The CDR3 has 15 residues. CDR3: CASSDSTSGSNEQFF. The CDR3 coding sequence is TGTGCCAGCAGTGACTCGACTAGCGGGAGCAATGAGCAGTTCTTC.

This clonotype has a single count. This chain joins TRBV19 and TRBJ2-3; TRBD2 agrees at 9 bases. V gave up 7 bases and J gave up 2 bases; unmatched junction bases: 10. CDR3 length: 16 residues. Germline CDR1 and CDR2: LNHDA and SQIVND (reference sequence). CDR3 sequence: CASTKMGLAYTDTQYF. For the CDR3, the DNA is TGTGCCAGTACCAAGATGGGACTAGCCTACACAGATACGCAGTATTTT.

The CDR3 region has the DNA TGCGGGGGACAGGGGCGGGGCTTGGATACGCAGTATTTT. Its protein is CGGQGRGLDTQYF. The genes are TRBV20-1 and TRBJ2-3, with 10 bases lining up with TRBD1. The CDR3 extends over 13 amino acids. Germline V gives CDR1 DFQATT, CDR2 SNEGSKA (reference sequence).